The 18 T cell receptor beta chains below come from one sample, sequenced in a study of blood T cell repertoires in COVID-19. Repertoires were generated with immunoSEQ multiplex PCR, while TCRdb's copy carries only in-frame clones and drops some. Among hundreds of thousands of clones listed, about 90% were seen once. Sequenced: peripheral blood. These receptors were taken from a woman aged 18-29 years who had recovered from COVID-19.

The chain is built from TRBV19 and TRBJ2-7; tentative D call: TRBD2 (6 bases). This CDR3 has 15 amino acids. The V and J ends lost 6 bases and 0 bases respectively, with 15 bases between them. Germline-derived CDR1 and CDR2 are LNHDA and SQIVND (reference sequence). DNA of the CDR3: TGTGCCAGTAGCGCCGGTTTCGGGAGCTCCTACGAGCAGTACGTC. Protein sequence: CASSAGFGSSYEQYV.

The rearrangement joins TRBV4-3 to TRBJ2-1; 8 nucleotides line up with TRBD1. J gave up 2 bases and V 4 bases, and 10 bases lay outside the gene matches. Germline V lookup: CDR1 LGHNA, CDR2 YSLEER. The CDR3 is 17 residues long. This CDR3 reads CASSLQPGQGPYNEQFF. The CDR3 nucleotides read TGCGCCAGCAGCCTACAACCCGGACAGGGCCCCTACAATGAGCAGTTCTTC.

This chain links TRBV24-1 with TRBJ2-1; 12 positions agree with TRBD2. This CDR3 is built from 16 residues. After removal of 4 bases from V and 5 bases from J, the junction contained 5 bases not matched to a gene. CDR1 and CDR2 (germline): KGHDR, SFDVKD. CDR3 coding DNA: TGTGCCACCAGTGAGCAGCGGACTAGCGGGAACAATGAGCAGTTCTTC. Amino acid sequence: CATSEQRTSGNNEQFF.

This CDR3 reads CASSVGGNNSPLHF. Written as DNA, the CDR3 is TGTGCCAGCAGTGTAGGAGGAAATAATTCACCCCTCCACTTT. The genes are TRBV2 and TRBJ1-6; no reliable D call. The CDR3 is 14 residues long. Germline assignment: CDR1 SNHLY and CDR2 FYNNEI. V was clipped by 4 bases and J by 5 bases, with 9 bases between them.

Here the CDR3 reads CSAMTGETQYF. CDR3 nucleotide sequence: TGCAGTGCGATGACAGGGGAGACCCAGTACTTC. The chain uses TRBV20-1 and TRBJ2-5, with 7 positions matching TRBD1. The CDR3 length is 11 residues. The junction had 3 bases not matched to a gene; V was cut back by 6 bases and J by 5 bases. CDR1 is DFQATT and CDR2 is SNEGSKA in the germline V gene (reference sequence).

The V call is TRBV7-7, the J call TRBJ2-5; the match to TRBD2 covers 8 bases. V shed 3 bases and J 5 bases; nucleotides not matched to a gene: 11. The CDR3 is made up of 16 amino acids. Per germline, CDR1 SSHAT and CDR2 FNYEAQ (reference sequence). The CDR3 loop is CASSLGSGASRETQYF. The CDR3 coding sequence is TGTGCCAGCAGCTTGGGTAGCGGGGCATCTAGGGAGACCCAGTACTTC.

The chain carries TRBV5-6 and TRBJ1-6; a possible D gene is TRBD1 (6 bases). This CDR3 is 18 amino acids long. V was trimmed by 4 bases and J by 4 bases, leaving 21 bases between them. The germline gives CDR1 SGHDT, CDR2 YYEEEE. The CDR3 coding sequence is TGTGCCAGCAGCCCAGGCCTACGGGGACACAGATATAATTCACCCCTCCACTTT. It specifies CASSPGLRGHRYNSPLHF.

V is TRBV7-9 and J is TRBJ1-4; 8 nucleotides align to TRBD1. The J segment lost 3 bases and the V segment lost 2 bases, leaving 8 bases of the junction unmatched. Germline lookup yields CDR1 SEHNR and CDR2 FQNEAQ (reference sequence). The CDR3 loop spans 17 amino acids. CDR3 sequence reads: CASSLLGGQGSNEKLFF. DNA for the CDR3: TGTGCCAGCAGCTTATTGGGAGGACAGGGCTCTAATGAAAAACTGTTTTTT.

The chain has TRBV18 and TRBJ2-5; D remains unclear. Deletions cut 1 base from V and 7 bases from J, with 13 bases between. The CDR3 is made up of 14 amino acids. Germline V gene data show CDR1 as KGHSH and CDR2 as LQKENI. CDR3 amino acids: CASSPRVSPGTQYF. For the CDR3, the DNA is TGTGCCAGCTCACCACGGGTTAGCCCGGGGACCCAGTACTTC.

The chain employs TRBV6-5 and TRBJ2-3; 9 positions match TRBD2. J gave up 2 bases and V 3 bases, and 3 bases lay outside the gene matches. The CDR3 spans 15 residues. Germline V lookup: CDR1 MNHEY, CDR2 SVGAGI. The CDR3, as DNA: TGTGCCAGCAGTTATCGCGGGAGGGTCACAGATACGCAGTATTTT. Its protein is CASSYRGRVTDTQYF.

The gene calls are TRBV7-9 and TRBJ1-2; 10 bases are shared with TRBD1. The CDR3 has 15 amino acids. J lost 4 bases, V lost 5 bases, and 7 bases had no gene match. Germline V CDR1 and CDR2: SEHNR, FQNEAQ (reference sequence). The CDR3 region has the DNA TGTGCCAGCAGCCTCCGGGACAGGGGTGGCTATGGCTACACCTTC. Translation: CASSLRDRGGYGYTF.

The chain is built from TRBV7-8 and TRBJ1-5; no firm D call. The CDR3 totals 14 residues. Germline values: CDR1 SGHVS, CDR2 FQNEAQ. Trimming shortened V by 2 bases and J by 5 bases, and 10 bases separated the two germline ends. The CDR3 region has the DNA TGTGCCAGCAGCTTATTACAACCTCATCAGCCCCAGCATTTT. Encoded protein: CASSLLQPHQPQHF.

The chain combines TRBV6-5 with TRBJ1-6, with TRBD1 matching over 10 bases. V was pared by 0 bases and J by 9 bases, with 5 bases of the junction left unmatched. There are 16 residues in the CDR3. Germline values: CDR1 MNHEY, CDR2 SVGAGI. CDR3 bases: TGTGCCAGCAGTTACTCTTGGACAGGGGGAGGTTCACCCCTCCACTTT. Protein: CASSYSWTGGGSPLHF.

The chain is built from TRBV18 and TRBJ1-5; D unclear. Per germline, CDR1 KGHSH and CDR2 LQKENI. Trimming left V 1 base short and J 0 bases short, with 7 bases between. This CDR3 has 15 residues. CDR3 residues: CASSPLSGSNQPQHF. DNA of the CDR3: TGTGCCAGCTCACCACTATCAGGTAGCAATCAGCCCCAGCATTTT.

The chain employs TRBV5-8 and TRBJ2-7; 12 bases match TRBD2. The CDR3 extends over 17 amino acids. V lost 2 bases and J lost 6; bases outside the gene matches: 12. Germline CDR1 is SGHTS and CDR2 is YDEGEE. CDR3 nucleotide sequence: TGTGCCAGCAGCTTTCCTAGCGGGAGGGCCAGACAGTTCGAGCAGTACGTC. This encodes CASSFPSGRARQFEQYV.

This clone was detected a few times. The chain uses TRBV5-8 and TRBJ1-1; unclear D gene. There are 13 residues in the CDR3. CDR1 and CDR2 from the germline V gene are SGHTS and YDEGEE. V lost 1 base and J 6 bases, leaving 10 bases between the germline ends. CDR3 DNA: TGTGCCAGCAGCTTGAGGAGAGAGGCTGAAGCTTTCTTT. It is translated as CASSLRREAEAFF.

The V call is TRBV19, the J call TRBJ2-2; 8 nucleotides match TRBD2. Losses at the gene ends were 3 bases for V and 5 bases for J; bases not matched to a gene: 5. Germline CDR1 reads LNHDA; CDR2 reads SQIVND (reference sequence). CDR3 size: 15 residues. Here the CDR3 DNA reads TGTGCCAGTAGTATGGAGATAGCGGGGACCGGGGAGCTGTTTTTT. It yields the protein CASSMEIAGTGELFF. The full variable domain, with the rest looked up from reference TRBV19 and TRBJ2-2, is DGGITQSPKYLFRKEGQNVTLSCEQNLNHDAMYWYRQDPGQGLRLIYYSQIVNDFQKGDIAEGYSVSREKKESFPLTVTSAQKNPTAFYLCASSMEIAGTGELFFGEGSRLTVL.

The chain uses TRBV19 and TRBJ2-4; a weak D match, TRBD1 (6 bases). The CDR3 contains 14 residues. Between the trimmed V and J ends, which lost 3 bases and 1 base, there was a span of 7 bases. Germline values: CDR1 LNHDA, CDR2 SQIVND (reference sequence). CDR3 sequence (DNA): TGTGCCAGTAGTATTCAGGGGGCCAAAAACATTCAGTACTTC. Translated: CASSIQGAKNIQYF.